This T cell receptor (beta chain) was captured by sequencing in a study of persistence of HIV-infected CD4 T cells (dated by TCRdb to 2019 to 2021). General notes on the study: The study isolated CMV- and HIV-1 Gag-responding CD4+ T cells from ART-treated individuals to examine antigen-driven clonal expansion of HIV-1-infected cells. The median time participants had been on suppressive ART was roughly eight years. Apart from a couple of participants who underwent leukapheresis at a single time point, peripheral blood samples of up to roughly 180 mL were collected from participants at multiple time points. TCRbeta sequencing assessed the clonality of all cells in each sorted population, while proviral sequencing assessed the clonality of infected cells. Cross-participant TCR cluster analysis included roughly eight participants for CMV and more than five participants for Gag.

The V end loses 6 bases and the J end loses 6 bases, and a stretch of 8 bases separates them. The CDR3 runs 11 residues from the cysteine to the phenylalanine. The retained sequence is limited to the CDR3, 33 bases, with the frame set at the first base. CDR1 and CDR2, looked up from the germline V gene, are MNHEY and SVGAGI. Summary of the overall study and its limitations: Few individuals were included in the study, and only a limited range of antigens was tested. Because the TCR analyses were done in bulk, restricting them to just the rare CMV-responding cells that actually carried HIV-1 proviruses was not possible. Within the same sorted populations, how oligoclonal the TCRs were correlated with how oligoclonal the proviruses were. Antigen-responding cells were enriched for expanded CDR3beta sequences that were degenerate, which suggests that CD4+ responses to CMV and Gag underwent convergent selection. Significantly lower TCRbeta richness was observed in CMV- and Gag-responding cells than in anti-CD3/anti-CD28-responding cells, and higher oligoclonality was observed in CMV-responding cells than in CD3/CD28-stimulated and Gag-responding cells.

TCRbeta repertoires were sequenced from genomic DNA with the immunoSEQ hsTCRB assay version 4 in survey mode. Genomic DNA was diluted to roughly 9.8 ng/uL, using up to about 1 ug per sample for TCRbeta sequencing. The study's processing was this. Analysis of the TCRbeta data was done in ImmunoSeq Analyzer 3.0, and diversity was computed on productive nucleotide rearrangements. Lower-bound TCR diversity was estimated with the improved Chao index, and clonality with the Gini coefficient using the Immunarch R package. When different nucleotide rearrangements encoded the same CDR3beta amino acid sequence, each rearrangement was treated as a distinct clonotype. Differential abundance analysis identified TCRbeta sequences significantly enriched in antigen-responding cells relative to anti-CD3/anti-CD28-activated cells. GLIPH2 grouped TCRs by predicted peptide-MHC specificity, both within each participant and across combined participant data sets. Drawn from immuneACCESS, this table holds only the in-frame rearrangements with V and J called that TCRdb kept. Clones are partly lost; checked studies trace under half to an unresolved V gene and leave the rest unexplained. Clone size and V and J calls were adopted from that table, with D and trimming inferred from the DNA. The sample table records about 60,000 clones; 65% to 80% of these occur just once. The top ten constitute more than 1.5% of the sample.

For this clone: Its antigen is unknown. No base qualities exist here, and no much larger clone lies one base off it.

Per the publication, the treatment or condition label means: suppressive antiretroviral therapy. Cells were stimulated with a pool of overlapping HIV-1 Gag 15-mer peptides at about 0.96 ug per peptide per mL. Memory populations depleted of antigen-responding cells were obtained by sorting nonresponding CD40L-negative CD69-negative CD45RO-high memory CD4+ T cells. HIV-1-infected adults in whom suppressive ART had been started during chronic infection were enrolled as participants. For at least 4 years, participants had undetectable plasma HIV-1 RNA, below 50 copies/mL. To be included, a participant needed positive CMV serology and a CD4+ T cell count above 400 cells/uL. Before stimulation, PBMCs were isolated using density centrifugation and then depleted of CD8+ T cells. For 15 to 20 hours, the CD8-depleted PBMCs were stimulated with anti-CD28/CD49d costimulation, a CD40-blocking antibody, and enfuvirtide to prevent new infections. Cell sorting was performed on a Beckman Coulter MoFlo Legacy or XDP sorter, and dead cells were excluded with propidium iodide. For samples with more than one million cells, genomic DNA was extracted with the QIAamp DNA Mini Kit, and for all other samples the Quick-DNA Microprep Kit was used.

The sequence came from an adult man with HIV who was CMV-seropositive. The rearrangement joined TRBV6-5 to TRBJ1-2, with the D gene not clear enough to name. Here the sequenced sample was CD4+ T cells sorted from PBMCs after approximately 19-hour stimulation, taken from a patient who received antiretroviral therapy. In the paper's terms, the cell subset or site label means: CD40L-CD69- CD45RO-high memory CD4 T cells not responding to Gag peptides. The DNA sequence is given as TGTGCCAGCAGAGGAGCGGATGGCTACACCTTC. It is translated as CASRGADGYTF.